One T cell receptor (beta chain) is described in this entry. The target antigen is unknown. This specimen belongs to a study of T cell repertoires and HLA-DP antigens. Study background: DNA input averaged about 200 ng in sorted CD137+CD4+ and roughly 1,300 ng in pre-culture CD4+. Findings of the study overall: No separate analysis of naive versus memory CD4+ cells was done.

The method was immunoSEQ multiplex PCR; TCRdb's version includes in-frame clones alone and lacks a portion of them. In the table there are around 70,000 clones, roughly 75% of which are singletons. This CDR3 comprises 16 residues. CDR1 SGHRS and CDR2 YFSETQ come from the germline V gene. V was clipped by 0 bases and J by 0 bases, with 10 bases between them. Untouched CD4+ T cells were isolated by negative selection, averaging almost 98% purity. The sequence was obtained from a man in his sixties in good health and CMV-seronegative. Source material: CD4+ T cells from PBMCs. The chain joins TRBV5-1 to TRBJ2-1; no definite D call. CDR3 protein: CASSLVPVSSYNEQFF. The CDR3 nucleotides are TGCGCCAGCAGCTTGGTTCCGGTGAGCTCCTACAATGAGCAGTTCTTC.